The sequence of this T cell receptor (beta chain) was determined in a study of blood T cell repertoires in COVID-19. At the level of the study: COVID-19 samples from acute and convalescent phases originated in the United States, Italy and Spain.

V shed 1 base and J 5 bases; nucleotides not matched to a gene: 7. From germline, CDR1 is GTSNPN and CDR2 SVGIG (reference sequence). The CDR3 extends over 16 amino acids. This clone has just one count. Per the original data handling: By means of reference gene primer amplification, nucleated cell counts were estimated. Profiling relied on immunoSEQ multiplex PCR, and the TCRdb table lists in-frame clones only, not all of them. V and J calls and clone size are copied from that table; D and trimming were computed from the DNA. Among about 270,000 clones listed, 75% to 85% were seen once. The chain recombines TRBV30 with TRBJ2-1, with 11 nucleotides matching TRBD2. The receptor comes from a woman between 50 and 59 years old with acute COVID-19. What was sequenced was PBMCs or T cells enriched from blood (not recorded which). In DNA, the CDR3 is TGTGCCTGGAGTGGGGCTAGCGGGGGGCGTAACAATGAGCAGTTCTTC. This sequence encodes CAWSGASGGRNNEQFF.